This entry features one T cell receptor (beta chain) sequence. Its antigen specificity is not known. The record has no base qualities; no much larger clone is one base away. The sample is drawn from a study of long-term antiretroviral therapy in people with HIV (dated 2022 in TCRdb). Study-level background: The earliest samples were collected approximately a decade before the 2015 WHO recommendation for immediate ART, a period when ART was typically delayed until CD4 counts fell. No cross-contamination during QIAcube processing was shown when test extractions of a monoclonal T-cell line were performed alongside 33 polyclonal samples. A total of around 190 cryopreserved PBMC samples came from 30 or so adults with confirmed HIV infection and were collected serially over a mean of roughly six years (range 1-12). Eleven of the 30 participants with HIV were female. Whether ART initiation and durable HIV suppression were associated with changes in peripheral blood TRB repertoire composition and diversity was tested in a retrospective serial study.

The study at large found these results: Compared with controls, HIV repertoires had narrower CDR3 length ranges, and the network structure pointed to an antigen-experienced repertoire that shifted only slightly toward naive after ART. Inferences about post-ART repertoire changes were limited because no data were available on ART adherence, viral resistance or therapy changes. The samples span the years 2004 to 2017, and the ART regimens used may be less effective than current regimens. Because cell numbers in pre-ART samples were limited, unsorted PBMC were profiled instead of sorted CD4+ and CD8+ T cells. The repertoire was dominated across all time points by expanded TRB clones identified before ART initiation, although this dominance was seen to fluctuate and to decrease in many PLHIV after ART. Since PBMC availability was limited, sequencing covered only the TCR beta chain, with no alpha chain pairing. Starting ART was linked to a significant rise in TRB diversity, yet even with long-term ART the diversity remained significantly lower than in transplant donor controls.

The immunoSEQ hsTCRB v3.0 assay was used at survey level resolution to sequence the TRB variable region. TRB sequencing targeted a depth of about 40,000-55,000 T-cell genomes per sample. TRB libraries were pooled and sequenced on an Illumina MiSeq using a v3 150-cycle kit. In the original analysis: Repertoire analysis was run in R within a reproducible Nextflow workflow that covered QC, data transformation and analysis. LymphoSeq2, an R package for exploring AIRR-Seq data, was used to implement custom analyses. After excluding a few samples that yielded fewer than 5000 total TRB sequences, 150 to 200 HIV repertoires remained for analysis. Among the approximately 190 retained HIV repertoires, 59 were collected before ART initiation and more than 120 after ART initiation. Each repertoire was downsampled to 5000 TRB nucleotide sequences, and summary statistics were averaged across 100 downsampling iterations. TRB sequences were retained for analysis only if CDR3 regions of at least seven amino acids were present. A Shannon entropy-derived clonality score and the Gini coefficient were used to measure diversity. In the repertoire networks, any two of the top 5000 CDR3 amino acid sequences were connected whenever the two sequences differed by an edit distance of one. For TRB CDR3 amino acid sequences, antigen specificity groups and MHC restriction were predicted with GLIPH2. To flag known associations with CMV, EBV, HIV or tissue antigens, CDR3 amino acid sequences were compared against VDJdb and McPAS-TCR. Pre-ART, post-ART and control groups were compared with Wilcoxon signed-rank tests and Holm-Bonferroni correction. Held by TCRdb, this immuneACCESS table contains in-frame sequences only and omits some clones. Under half of the omission traces to an unresolved V gene where checked; the cause of the rest is unknown. That table is the source of V, J and clone size, and D and trimming were worked out from the DNA. The sample contains some 28,000 clones, roughly 95% of them found a single time. The ten largest clones take up roughly 8% of the sample.

Participants were included only if at least one PBMC sample before ART initiation and at least two post-ART samples were available. Every participant with HIV received treatment in the United States of America. Before DNA extraction, cryopreserved samples of roughly 0.9-10 million PBMC were thawed and then washed. At the time of the earliest PBMC sample, participants with HIV were aged between about 20 and 54 years. Per participant, PBMC samples came from 1-4 timepoints prior to ART initiation and 2-8 timepoints following ART initiation, for a median of 7 samples. For every participant, serial HIV viral load, CD4+ T-cell count, ART history and demographic data were obtained. Genomic DNA was extracted from unsorted PBMC with a Qiagen kit on a QIAcube, processed in batches of 12 samples. This sequence was found in a man under 40 with HIV. Source: unsorted PBMCs, taken 6 to 6.5 years after starting antiretroviral therapy.

The nucleotide sequence is TGTGCCAGCAGCAAAGTGACAGGGGCGGGCCAGCCCCAGCATTTT. Translated, this gives CASSKVTGAGQPQHF. The chain links TRBV21-1 with TRBJ1-5; no check of the table's D call, TRBD1, against the DNA was made. TRBV21-1 is noted as a pseudogene. There are 15 amino acids in the CDR3, from cysteine to phenylalanine inclusive. The sequence is cut down to CDR3 DNA, 45 bases in frame from base 1.